This note documents a single T cell receptor beta chain sequence. The antigen is undetermined. The entry originates in a study of monozygotic twins with inflammatory bowel disease. The study's findings and limits: It was in IBD patients that TCRbeta diversity (inverse Simpson) was lower than in healthy co-twins. Support was lacking for any single strong IBD-associated signal or clonotype.

Germline V gene lookup returns CDR1 MDHEN and CDR2 SYDVKM. The CDR3 covers 18 residues. Used for each TCR library was approximately 3.5 ug of total RNA. The unique tags termed UMIs, each holding a 6-nucleotide sample barcode, were added by means of template switching. Using the 5' RACE reads, TCRdb records one entry per CDR3 protein without DNA. Recorded here are more than 300,000 distinct CDR3 sequences; the top ten clones represent over 5%. The V call is TRBV28, the J call TRBJ2-1; absent DNA, TCRdb's TRBD1 call cannot be checked. The sequenced material came from blood. This receptor was identified in a human donor with ulcerative colitis or Crohn's disease, or a healthy co-twin of an affected twin (not recorded which). The CDR3 sequence is CASTPHMAARGQRAEQFF.